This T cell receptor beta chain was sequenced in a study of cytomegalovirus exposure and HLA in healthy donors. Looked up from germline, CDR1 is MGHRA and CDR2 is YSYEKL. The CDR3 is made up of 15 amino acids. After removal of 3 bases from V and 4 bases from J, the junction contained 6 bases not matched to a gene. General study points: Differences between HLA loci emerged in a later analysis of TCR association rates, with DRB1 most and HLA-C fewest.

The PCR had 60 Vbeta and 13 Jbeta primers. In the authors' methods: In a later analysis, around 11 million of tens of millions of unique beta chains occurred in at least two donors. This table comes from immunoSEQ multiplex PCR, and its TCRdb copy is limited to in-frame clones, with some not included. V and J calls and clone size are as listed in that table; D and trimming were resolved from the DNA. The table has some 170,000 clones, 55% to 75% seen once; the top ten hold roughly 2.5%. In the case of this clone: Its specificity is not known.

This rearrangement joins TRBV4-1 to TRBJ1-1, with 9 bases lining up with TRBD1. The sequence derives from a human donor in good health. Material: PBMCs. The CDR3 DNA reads TGCGCCAGCAGCCATTATGGACAGGGGCCCACTGAAGCTTTCTTT. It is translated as CASSHYGQGPTEAFF.